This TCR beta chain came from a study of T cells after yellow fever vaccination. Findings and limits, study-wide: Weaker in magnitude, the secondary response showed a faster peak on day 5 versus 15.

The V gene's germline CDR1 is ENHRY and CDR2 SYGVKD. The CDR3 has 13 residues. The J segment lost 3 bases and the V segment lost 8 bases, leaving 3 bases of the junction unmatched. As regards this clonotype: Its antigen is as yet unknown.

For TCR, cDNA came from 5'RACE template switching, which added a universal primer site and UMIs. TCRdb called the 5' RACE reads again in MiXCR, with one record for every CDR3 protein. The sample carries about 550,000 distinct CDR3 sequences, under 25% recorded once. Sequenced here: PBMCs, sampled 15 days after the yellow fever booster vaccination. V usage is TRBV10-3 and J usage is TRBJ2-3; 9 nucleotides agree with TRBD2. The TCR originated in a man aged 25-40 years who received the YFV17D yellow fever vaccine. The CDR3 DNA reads TGTGCCATCGGGAGCGGGGGGACAGATACGCAGTATTTT. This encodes CAIGSGGTDTQYF.